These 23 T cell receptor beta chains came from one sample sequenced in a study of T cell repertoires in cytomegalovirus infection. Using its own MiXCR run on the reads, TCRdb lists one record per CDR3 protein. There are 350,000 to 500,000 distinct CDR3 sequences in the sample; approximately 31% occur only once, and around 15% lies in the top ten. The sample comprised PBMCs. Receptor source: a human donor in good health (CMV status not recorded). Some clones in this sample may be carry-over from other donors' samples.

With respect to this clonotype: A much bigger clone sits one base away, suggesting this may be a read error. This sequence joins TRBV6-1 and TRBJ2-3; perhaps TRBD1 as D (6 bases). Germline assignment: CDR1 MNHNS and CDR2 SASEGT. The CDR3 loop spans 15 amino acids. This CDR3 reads CASSFTGIPTDTPYF. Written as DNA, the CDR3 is TGTGCCAGCAGTTTTACAGGGATCCCCACAGATACGCCGTATTTT.

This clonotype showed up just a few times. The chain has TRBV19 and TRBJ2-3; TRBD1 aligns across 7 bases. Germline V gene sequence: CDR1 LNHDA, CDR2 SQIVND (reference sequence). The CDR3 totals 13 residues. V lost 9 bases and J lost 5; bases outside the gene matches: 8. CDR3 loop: CASQDRVIDTQYF. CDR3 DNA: TGTGCCAGCCAAGACAGGGTGATAGATACGCAGTATTTT. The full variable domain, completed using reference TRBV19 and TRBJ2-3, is DGGITQSPKYLFRKEGQNVTLSCEQNLNHDAMYWYRQDPGQGLRLIYYSQIVNDFQKGDIAEGYSVSREKKESFPLTVTSAQKNPTAFYLCASQDRVIDTQYFGPGTRLTVL.

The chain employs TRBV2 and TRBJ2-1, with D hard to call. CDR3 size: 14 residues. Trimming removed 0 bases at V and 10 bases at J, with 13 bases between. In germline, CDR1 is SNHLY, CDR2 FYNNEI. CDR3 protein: CASSEAQTSAEQFF. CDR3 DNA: TGTGCCAGCAGTGAAGCGCAGACAAGTGCGGAGCAGTTCTTC.

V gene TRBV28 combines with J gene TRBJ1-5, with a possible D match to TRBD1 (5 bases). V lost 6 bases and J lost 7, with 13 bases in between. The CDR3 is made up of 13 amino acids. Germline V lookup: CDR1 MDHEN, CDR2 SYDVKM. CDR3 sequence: CASRVQGGQPQHF. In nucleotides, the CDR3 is TGTGCCAGCAGGGTTCAGGGAGGACAGCCCCAGCATTTT.

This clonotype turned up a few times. This CDR3 reads CASSGGNQPQHF. The CDR3 region has the DNA TGTGCCAGCAGCGGGGGCAATCAGCCCCAGCATTTT. The chain links TRBV7-9 to TRBJ1-5; no clear D. Germline-derived CDR1 and CDR2 are SEHNR and FQNEAQ (reference sequence). V dropped 5 bases and J dropped 2 bases, with 4 bases sitting between them. The CDR3 extends over 12 amino acids.

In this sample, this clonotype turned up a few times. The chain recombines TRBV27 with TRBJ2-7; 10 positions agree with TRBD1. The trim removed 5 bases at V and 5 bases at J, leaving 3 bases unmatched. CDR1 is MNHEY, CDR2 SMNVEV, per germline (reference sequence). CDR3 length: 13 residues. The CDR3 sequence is CASSAGQGNEQYF. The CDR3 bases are TGTGCCAGCAGTGCGGGACAGGGGAACGAGCAGTACTTC.

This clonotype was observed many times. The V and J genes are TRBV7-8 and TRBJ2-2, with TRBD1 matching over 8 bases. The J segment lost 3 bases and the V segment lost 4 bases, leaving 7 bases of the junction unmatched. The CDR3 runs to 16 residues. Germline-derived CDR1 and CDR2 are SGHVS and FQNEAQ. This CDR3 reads CASSSDRVADTGELFF. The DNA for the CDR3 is TGTGCCAGCAGCTCGGACAGGGTTGCGGACACCGGGGAGCTGTTTTTT.

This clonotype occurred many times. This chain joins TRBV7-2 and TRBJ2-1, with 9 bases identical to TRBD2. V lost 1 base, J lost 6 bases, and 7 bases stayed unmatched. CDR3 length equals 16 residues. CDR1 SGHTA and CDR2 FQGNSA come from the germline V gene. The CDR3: CASSLDGGGGRNEQFF. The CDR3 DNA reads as TGTGCCAGCAGCTTAGACGGCGGGGGGGGACGCAATGAGCAGTTCTTC. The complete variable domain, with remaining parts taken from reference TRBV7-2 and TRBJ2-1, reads GAGVSQSPSNKVTEKGKDVELRCDPISGHTALYWYRQSLGQGLEFLIYFQGNSAPDKSGLPSDRFSAERTGGSVSTLTIQRTQQEDSAVYLCASSLDGGGGRNEQFFGPGTRLTVL.

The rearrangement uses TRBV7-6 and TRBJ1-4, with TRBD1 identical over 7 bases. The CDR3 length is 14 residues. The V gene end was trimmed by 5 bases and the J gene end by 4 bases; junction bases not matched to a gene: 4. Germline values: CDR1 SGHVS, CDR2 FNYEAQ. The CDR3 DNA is TGTGCCAGCAGCCAACAGGGGTTTAATGAAAAACTGTTTTTT. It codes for CASSQQGFNEKLFF. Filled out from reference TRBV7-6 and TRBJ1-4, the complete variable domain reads GAGVSQSPRYKVTKRGQDVALRCDPISGHVSLYWYRQALGQGPEFLTYFNYEAQQDKSGLPNDRFSAERPEGSISTLTIQRTEQRDSAMYRCASSQQGFNEKLFFGSGTQLSVL.

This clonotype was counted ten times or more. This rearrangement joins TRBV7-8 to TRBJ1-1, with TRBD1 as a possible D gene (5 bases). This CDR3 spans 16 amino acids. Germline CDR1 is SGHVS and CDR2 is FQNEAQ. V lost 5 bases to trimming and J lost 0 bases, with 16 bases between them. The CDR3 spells CASSRGGGDMNTEAFF. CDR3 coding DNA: TGTGCCAGCAGCCGCGGGGGGGGAGACATGAACACTGAAGCTTTCTTT. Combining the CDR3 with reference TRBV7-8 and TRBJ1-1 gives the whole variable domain GAGVSQSPRYKVAKRGQDVALRCDPISGHVSLFWYQQALGQGPEFLTYFQNEAQLDKSGLPSDRFFAERPEGSVSTLKIQRTQQEDSAVYLCASSRGGGDMNTEAFFGQGTRLTVV.

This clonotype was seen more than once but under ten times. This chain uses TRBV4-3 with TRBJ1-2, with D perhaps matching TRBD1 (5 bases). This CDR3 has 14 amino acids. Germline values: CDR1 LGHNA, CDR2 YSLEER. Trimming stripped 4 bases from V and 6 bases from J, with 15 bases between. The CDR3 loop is CASSLGTAGDGYTF. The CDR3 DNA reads TGCGCCAGCAGCCTGGGGACCGCCGGAGATGGCTACACCTTC.

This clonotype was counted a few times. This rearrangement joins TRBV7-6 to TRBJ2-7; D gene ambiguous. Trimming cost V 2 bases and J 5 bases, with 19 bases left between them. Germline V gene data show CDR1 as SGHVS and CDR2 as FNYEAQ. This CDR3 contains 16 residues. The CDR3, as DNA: TGTGCCAGCAGCTTAACTCCCGGTGGGCTGCCTAACGAGCAGTACTTC. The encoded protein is CASSLTPGGLPNEQYF.

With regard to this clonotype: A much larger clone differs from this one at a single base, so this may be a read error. The CDR3 reads CASSLVPNTEAFF. CDR3 coding DNA: TGTGCCAGCAGCTTAGTTCCGAACACTGAAGCTTTCTTT. The chain recombines TRBV11-3 with TRBJ1-1, with D unresolved. Germline V gene lookup returns CDR1 SGHNT and CDR2 YENEEA. The length of the CDR3 is 13 residues. Trimming shortened V by 1 base and J by 1 base, and 4 bases separated the two germline ends.

The CDR3: CAISESGAKNEQYF. The CDR3 DNA sequence: TGTGCCATCAGTGAGTCAGGGGCTAAAAACGAGCAGTACTTC. The gene calls are TRBV10-3 and TRBJ2-7; perhaps TRBD1 as D (5 bases). The CDR3 consists of 14 residues. CDR1 is ENHRY, CDR2 SYGVKD, per germline. Trimming left V 0 bases short and J 5 bases short, with 11 bases between.

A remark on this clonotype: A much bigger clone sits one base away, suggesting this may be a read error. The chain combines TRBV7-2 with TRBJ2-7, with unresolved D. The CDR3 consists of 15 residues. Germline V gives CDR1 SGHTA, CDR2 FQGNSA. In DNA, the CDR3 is TGTGCCAGCAGCTTAGTGGGCGACGCTCCCTACGGGCAGTACTTC. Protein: CASSLVGDAPYGQYF.

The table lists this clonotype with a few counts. This CDR3 is CASSFLGVREQFF. CDR3 bases: TGTGCCAGCAGCTTCCTTGGGGTTCGGGAGCAGTTCTTC. The chain has TRBV7-8 and TRBJ2-1; D call uncertain. Germline CDR1 reads SGHVS; CDR2 reads FQNEAQ. The CDR3 loop spans 13 amino acids. The ends were cut back, 3 bases at V and 10 bases at J, with 13 bases in the middle. Complete variable domain (other parts from reference TRBV7-8 and TRBJ2-1): GAGVSQSPRYKVAKRGQDVALRCDPISGHVSLFWYQQALGQGPEFLTYFQNEAQLDKSGLPSDRFFAERPEGSVSTLKIQRTQQEDSAVYLCASSFLGVREQFFGPGTRLTVL.

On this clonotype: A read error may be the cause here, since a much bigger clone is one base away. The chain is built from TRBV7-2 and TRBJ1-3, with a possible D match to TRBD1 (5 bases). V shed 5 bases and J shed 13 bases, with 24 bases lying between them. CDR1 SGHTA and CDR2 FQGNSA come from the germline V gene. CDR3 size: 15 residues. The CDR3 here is CASSPGGGAETSIYF. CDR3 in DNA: TGTGCCAGCAGCCCCGGCGGCGGGGCCGAGACGTCAATATATTTT. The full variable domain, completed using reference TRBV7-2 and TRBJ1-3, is GAGVSQSPSNKVTEKGKDVELRCDPISGHTALYWYRQSLGQGLEFLIYFQGNSAPDKSGLPSDRFSAERTGGSVSTLTIQRTQQEDSAVYLCASSPGGGAETSIYFGEGSWLTVV.

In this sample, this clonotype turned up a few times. The CDR3 DNA is TGTGCCAGCAGTGACCACGACAGGGCGAACACTGAAGCTTTCTTT. It specifies CASSDHDRANTEAFF. The V call is TRBV6-1, the J call TRBJ1-1, with TRBD1 identical over 7 bases. CDR3 size: 15 residues. V shed 3 bases, J shed 1 base, and the junction held 5 bases outside the gene matches. The V gene's germline CDR1 is MNHNS and CDR2 SASEGT.

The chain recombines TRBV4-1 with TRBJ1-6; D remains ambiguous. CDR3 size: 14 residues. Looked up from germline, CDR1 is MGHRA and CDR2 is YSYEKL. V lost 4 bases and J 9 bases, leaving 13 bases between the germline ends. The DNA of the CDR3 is TGCGCCAGCAGCCCCGGGATAAAGGGTTCACCCCTCCACTTT. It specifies CASSPGIKGSPLHF.

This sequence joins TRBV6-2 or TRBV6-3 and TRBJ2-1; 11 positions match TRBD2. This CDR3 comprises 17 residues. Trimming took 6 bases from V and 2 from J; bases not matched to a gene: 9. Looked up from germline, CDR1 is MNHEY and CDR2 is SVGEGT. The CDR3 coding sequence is TGTGCCAGCAGCAACCCCCTAGCGGGGGGAACCTACAATGAGCAGTTCTTC. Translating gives CASSNPLAGGTYNEQFF.

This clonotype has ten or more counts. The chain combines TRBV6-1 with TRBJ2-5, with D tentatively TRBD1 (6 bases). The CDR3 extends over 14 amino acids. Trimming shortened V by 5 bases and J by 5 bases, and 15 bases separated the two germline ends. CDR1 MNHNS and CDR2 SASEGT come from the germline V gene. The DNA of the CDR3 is TGTGCCAGCAGTTTTAGGGGGAGAATGGAGACCCAGTACTTC. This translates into CASSFRGRMETQYF.

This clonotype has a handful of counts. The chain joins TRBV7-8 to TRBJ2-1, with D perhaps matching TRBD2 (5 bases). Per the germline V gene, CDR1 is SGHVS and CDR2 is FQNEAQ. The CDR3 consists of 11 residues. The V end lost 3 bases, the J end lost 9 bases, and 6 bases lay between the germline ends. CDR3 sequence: CASSFGGEQFF. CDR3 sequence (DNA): TGTGCCAGCAGCTTTGGAGGTGAGCAGTTCTTC.

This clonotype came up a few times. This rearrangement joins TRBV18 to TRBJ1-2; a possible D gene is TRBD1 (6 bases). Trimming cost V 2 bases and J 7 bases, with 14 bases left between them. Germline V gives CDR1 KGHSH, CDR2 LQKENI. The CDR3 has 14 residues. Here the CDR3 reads CASSPKQGLGGYTF. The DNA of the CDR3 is TGTGCCAGCTCACCAAAGCAGGGGCTCGGTGGCTACACCTTC.